Listed here are 12 T cell receptor beta chains from one sample, sequenced in a study of blood T cell repertoires in COVID-19. Clones were read by immunoSEQ multiplex PCR, and TCRdb kept only the in-frame ones, dropping some. The data hold about 76,000 clones, with 91% observed a single time. Sequencing was carried out using peripheral blood. Receptors originate from a human donor in a cohort sampled during active COVID-19.

The chain links TRBV27 to TRBJ2-7, with D perhaps TRBD2 (5 bases). Germline CDR1 and CDR2: MNHEY and SMNVEV (reference sequence). The CDR3 is made up of 11 amino acids. V lost 8 bases and J lost 6, with 11 bases in between. CDR3 nucleotides: TGTGCCAGCGGGAGAGGCGCCGAGCAGTACTTC. Its translation: CASGRGAEQYF.

This chain joins TRBV6-2 or TRBV6-3 and TRBJ2-2, with 7 bases fitting TRBD1. Germline trimming cut 6 bases from V and 4 bases from J; bases unmatched to any gene: 11. The CDR3 covers 16 residues. Germline assignment: CDR1 MNHEY and CDR2 SVGEGT. The DNA for the CDR3 is TGTGCCAGCAGCCGGGGACAGACTATGGGCACCGGGGAGCTGTTTTTT. This gives the protein CASSRGQTMGTGELFF.

The chain recombines TRBV19 with TRBJ2-7; tentatively, D is TRBD2 (6 bases). This CDR3 has 14 residues. Trimming removed 2 bases at V and 3 bases at J, with 11 bases between. CDR1 and CDR2 from the germline V gene are LNHDA and SQIVND (reference sequence). The CDR3 sequence is CASSIRDSRYEQYF. As DNA, the CDR3 is TGTGCCAGTAGTATACGGGACTCCCGCTACGAGCAGTACTTC.

This chain uses TRBV7-3 with TRBJ2-7; possible D gene TRBD2, 6 bases. The V gene lost 1 base and the J gene lost 3 bases, with 13 bases spanning the gap. The CDR3 is made up of 15 amino acids. In germline, CDR1 is SGHTA, CDR2 FQGTGA. CDR3 DNA sequence: TGTGCCAGCAGCTTAAGGGGCGGGGCCGACTACGAGCAGTACTTC. This sequence encodes CASSLRGGADYEQYF.

The chain joins TRBV7-2 to TRBJ2-3, with a possible D match to TRBD1 (6 bases). Germline lookup yields CDR1 SGHTA and CDR2 FQGNSA. The V end was cut by 4 bases, the J end by 5 bases, with 16 bases between. The CDR3 contains 15 residues. The CDR3 sequence is CASSSRIVRGDTQYF. The DNA for the CDR3 is TGTGCCAGCAGCTCAAGGATCGTCAGGGGAGATACGCAGTATTTT.

CDR3 sequence (DNA): TGTGCCAGCAGCTTATCATCTCAGGTACACACTGAAGCTTTCTTT. The encoded protein is CASSLSSQVHTEAFF. The genes are TRBV7-2 and TRBJ1-1; D gene uncertain. The CDR3 sequence is 15 residues long. Trimming cost V 2 bases and J 3 bases, with 13 bases left between them. Germline CDR1 is SGHTA and CDR2 is FQGNSA.

This clone has a single count. The J gene is TRBJ2-7, the V gene TRBV7-8, with TRBD1 matching over 11 bases. The V gene end was trimmed by 2 bases and the J gene end by 2 bases; junction bases not matched to a gene: 5. This CDR3 is 16 amino acids long. Germline V lookup: CDR1 SGHVS, CDR2 FQNEAQ. DNA of the CDR3: TGTGCCAGCAGCTTATGGGGACAGGGGGGGACCTACGAGCAGTACTTC. Protein: CASSLWGQGGTYEQYF.

The genes are TRBV18 and TRBJ2-3, with D possibly matching TRBD2 (5 bases). V lost 3 bases to trimming and J lost 3 bases, with 13 bases between them. CDR3 size: 15 residues. Germline loops: CDR1 KGHSH, CDR2 LQKENI. Written as DNA, the CDR3 is TGTGCCAGCTCACCTTCTAGCCTAATAACAGATACGCAGTATTTT. It codes for CASSPSSLITDTQYF.

The J gene is TRBJ1-1, the V gene TRBV6-5; D not resolved. The CDR3 has 14 residues. V lost 2 bases, J lost 4 bases, and 11 bases lay in between. In germline, CDR1 is MNHEY, CDR2 SVGAGI. The CDR3 DNA reads as TGTGCCAGCAGTTACATGCAGGCTGGCACTGAAGCTTTCTTT. Its translation is CASSYMQAGTEAFF.

The rearrangement joins TRBV7-9 to TRBJ2-7, with TRBD1 matching over 10 bases. The CDR3 is 15 amino acids. Germline assignment: CDR1 SEHNR and CDR2 FQNEAQ (reference sequence). The V gene end was trimmed by 5 bases and the J gene end by 7 bases; junction bases not matched to a gene: 11. CDR3 DNA sequence: TGTGCCAGCAGCAACGCCGGGACAGGGGATCGGGAGCAGTACTTC. It is translated as CASSNAGTGDREQYF.

The chain carries TRBV24-1 and TRBJ2-3, with 7 bases lining up with TRBD1. Looked up from germline, CDR1 is KGHDR and CDR2 is SFDVKD. V lost 4 bases, J lost 4 bases, and 10 bases stayed unmatched. This CDR3 has 16 amino acids. In DNA, the CDR3 is TGTGCCACCAGTGACCCAGGGGGAAGTGGGGCAGATACGCAGTATTTT. Translating it yields CATSDPGGSGADTQYF.

The chain has TRBV7-3 and TRBJ2-5, with D unclear. V was cut by 0 bases and J by 1 base, with 9 bases left in between. CDR1 and CDR2 from the germline V gene are SGHTA and FQGTGA. The CDR3 contains 15 residues. The CDR3 nucleotides read TGTGCCAGCAGCTTAACTAGCACTACCCAAGAGACCCAGTACTTC. This codes for CASSLTSTTQETQYF.